Listed below are T cell receptor beta chains from one sample, sequenced in a study of control samples from healthy donors and cancer patients. Sequenced by immunoSEQ multiplex PCR; TCRdb stores in-frame clones only, minus some. The sample comprises roughly 170,000 clones, around 93% of which are singletons, and about 4% rests with the top ten. The sample was blood. These receptors came from a woman in her sixties in good health. Each CDR3 is given with its conserved first and last residue. D genes are given only for firm matches. Only some rows state a clone size, as once, few, many or a class for expanded clones.

v_call	clone_size	j_call	d_call	cdr3_aa	cdr3_nt
TRBV28	few	TRBJ1-2	TRBD1	CASNSGTVYGYTF	TGTGCCAGCAACTCCGGGACAGTCTATGGCTACACCTTC
TRBV29-1	-	TRBJ2-1	-	CSVDLPNEQFF	TGCAGCGTTGATCTTCCAAATGAGCAGTTCTTC
TRBV6-2/TRBV6-3	-	TRBJ1-1	TRBD1	CASSGQGARNTEAFF	TGTGCCAGCAGCGGACAGGGGGCCCGGAACACTGAAGCTTTCTTT
TRBV5-1	-	TRBJ2-2	-	CASSGGASTGELFF	TGCGCCAGCAGCGGAGGGGCTTCTACCGGGGAGCTGTTTTTT
TRBV7-2	once	TRBJ2-1	-	CASSLGAARYNEQFF	TGTGCCAGCAGCTTAGGGGCCGCGCGGTACAATGAGCAGTTCTTC
TRBV6-5	-	TRBJ1-2	-	CALLESYTYGYTF	TGTGCCCTCTTGGAGAGTTATACTTATGGCTACACCTTC
TRBV6-2/TRBV6-3	-	TRBJ2-7	-	CASSYPLGEQYF	TGTGCCAGCAGTTACCCTCTGGGGGAGCAGTACTTC
TRBV18	-	TRBJ2-2	-	CASSRGDPGELFF	TGTGCCAGCTCGCGCGGGGATCCCGGGGAGCTGTTTTTT
TRBV10-3	-	TRBJ1-6	TRBD1	CASGTGNNSPLHF	TGTGCCAGCGGGACAGGGAACAATTCACCCCTCCACTTT
TRBV5-6	-	TRBJ1-5	-	CASSFFSNQPQHF	TGTGCCAGCAGCTTCTTTAGCAATCAGCCCCAGCATTTT
TRBV18	-	TRBJ1-2	TRBD1	CASSSGQGAESDGYTF	TGTGCCAGCTCATCGGGACAGGGGGCGGAATCTGATGGCTACACCTTC
TRBV7-8	once	TRBJ2-2	-	CASSLAWGSTGELFF	TGTGCCAGCAGCTTAGCATGGGGGAGCACCGGGGAGCTGTTTTTT
TRBV12-3/TRBV12-4	-	TRBJ2-7	-	CASRINYEQYF	TGTGCCAGCAGGATTAACTACGAGCAGTACTTC
TRBV1	-	TRBJ1-5	-	CTNKSTRTTQPQHF	TGCACCAACAAAAGCACACGTACCACTCAGCCCCAGCATTTT
TRBV5-4	-	TRBJ1-4	-	CASSSPDPAGEKLFF	TGTGCCAGCAGCTCCCCCGACCCCGCAGGTGAAAAACTGTTTTTT
TRBV7-6	-	TRBJ2-2	-	CASRSLRGRKSGELFF	TGTGCCAGCAGATCACTCCGGGGGAGGAAGTCCGGGGAGCTGTTTTTT
TRBV6-5	many	TRBJ2-1	-	CASSYLSGPEQFF	TGTGCCAGCAGTTACCTGTCGGGGCCTGAGCAGTTCTTC
TRBV4-3	-	TRBJ1-2	-	CASSQGQSDGYTF	TGCGCCAGCAGCCAGGGACAATCTGATGGCTACACCTTC
TRBV29-1	-	TRBJ2-7	TRBD1	CSGRTGAAYEQYF	TGCAGCGGCCGGACAGGGGCAGCCTACGAGCAGTACTTC
TRBV19	-	TRBJ1-4	TRBD1	CASSIGQGFEKLFF	TGTGCCAGTAGTATAGGACAGGGATTCGAAAAACTGTTTTTT
TRBV4-2	-	TRBJ2-7	-	CASSQGLGGDYEQYF	TGTGCCAGCAGCCAGGGGCTGGGGGGAGACTACGAGCAGTACTTC
TRBV7-2	-	TRBJ1-1	-	CASSYDTGLKAFF	TGTGCCAGCAGCTATGATACGGGGTTGAAAGCTTTCTTT
TRBV15	-	TRBJ1-3	-	CATSRDWQGGNTIYF	TGTGCCACCAGCAGAGATTGGCAGGGAGGAAACACCATATATTTT
TRBV7-9	-	TRBJ1-4	-	CASSLGWTGPTNEKLFF	TGTGCCAGCAGCTTAGGCTGGACGGGCCCAACTAATGAAAAACTGTTTTTT